These T cell receptor beta chains were read from a single sample in a study of shared clonotypes between healthy human individuals. TCRdb's table, derived via immunoSEQ multiplex PCR, lists solely in-frame clones and lacks some. The data show 550,000 to 750,000 clones, with about 90% seen just once and 24% held by the top ten. Sequenced input: naive CD8+ T cells sorted from blood. The receptors here all came from a man under 40 in good health. Each CDR3 is given with its conserved first and last residue. Fields, in order: V gene, clone size, D gene, J gene, CDR3 protein, CDR3 DNA. D genes are given only for firm matches. Clone size is not always given. Where it is, it says once, few, many or a class for expanded clones.

v_call: TRBV5-1
clone_size: -
d_call: -
j_call: TRBJ2-7
cdr3_aa: CASSPTDSHVSYEQYF
cdr3_nt: TGCGCCAGCAGCCCCACGGACAGCCACGTCTCCTACGAGCAGTACTTC

v_call: TRBV28
clone_size: -
d_call: -
j_call: TRBJ2-5
cdr3_aa: CASSPDRWRETQYF
cdr3_nt: TGTGCCAGCAGCCCCGACCGATGGCGGGAGACCCAGTACTTC

v_call: TRBV11-3
clone_size: -
d_call: -
j_call: TRBJ1-1
cdr3_aa: CASRPIGSIQNTEAFF
cdr3_nt: TGTGCCAGCAGACCTATCGGGTCGATACAAAACACTGAAGCTTTCTTT

v_call: TRBV27
clone_size: -
d_call: -
j_call: TRBJ2-1
cdr3_aa: CATLTGYNEQFF
cdr3_nt: TGTGCCACCCTCACAGGGTACAATGAGCAGTTCTTC

v_call: TRBV7-9
clone_size: -
d_call: TRBD2
j_call: TRBJ2-7
cdr3_aa: CASNLLAGDPPYEQYF
cdr3_nt: TGTGCCAGCAATCTGCTAGCGGGAGATCCTCCCTACGAGCAGTACTTC

v_call: TRBV5-4
clone_size: -
d_call: -
j_call: TRBJ2-1
cdr3_aa: CASSSSYGSYNEQFF
cdr3_nt: TGTGCCAGCAGCTCCTCTTATGGGTCCTACAATGAGCAGTTCTTC

v_call: TRBV4-3
clone_size: -
d_call: -
j_call: TRBJ2-7
cdr3_aa: CASSQVIGFSYEQYF
cdr3_nt: TGCGCCAGCAGCCAAGTTATCGGCTTCTCCTACGAGCAGTACTTC

v_call: TRBV29-1
clone_size: -
d_call: TRBD1
j_call: TRBJ1-4
cdr3_aa: CSVHDRVGLFF
cdr3_nt: TGCAGCGTCCACGACAGGGTGGGGTTGTTTTTT

v_call: TRBV11-3
clone_size: -
d_call: TRBD2
j_call: TRBJ2-1
cdr3_aa: CASSSRTSGSNEQFF
cdr3_nt: TGTGCCAGCAGCTCCCGGACTAGCGGGAGCAATGAGCAGTTCTTC

v_call: TRBV27
clone_size: -
d_call: TRBD1
j_call: TRBJ2-7
cdr3_aa: CASSLWGQPIYEQYF
cdr3_nt: TGTGCCAGCAGTTTATGGGGACAGCCTATCTACGAGCAGTACTTC

v_call: TRBV5-4
clone_size: few
d_call: -
j_call: TRBJ2-1
cdr3_aa: CASIPDRDNEQFF
cdr3_nt: TGTGCCAGCATCCCAGACAGAGACAATGAGCAGTTCTTC

v_call: TRBV29-1
clone_size: -
d_call: -
j_call: TRBJ2-1
cdr3_aa: CSVETGRNEQFF
cdr3_nt: TGCAGCGTTGAAACGGGGCGGAATGAGCAGTTCTTC

v_call: TRBV21-1
clone_size: -
d_call: -
j_call: TRBJ2-2
cdr3_aa: CASSNLNNLGQNTGELFF
cdr3_nt: TGTGCCAGCAGCAACCTTAATAACTTGGGACAGAACACCGGGGAGCTGTTTTTT

v_call: TRBV2
clone_size: -
d_call: -
j_call: TRBJ2-3
cdr3_aa: CASRGGADTQYF
cdr3_nt: TGTGCCAGCAGGGGCGGAGCAGATACGCAGTATTTT

v_call: TRBV4-3
clone_size: -
d_call: -
j_call: TRBJ1-2
cdr3_aa: CASSHTGSDYGYTF
cdr3_nt: TGCGCCAGCAGCCATACAGGGTCCGACTATGGCTACACCTTC

v_call: TRBV19
clone_size: -
d_call: -
j_call: TRBJ2-5
cdr3_aa: CASTRSPGLTQETQYF
cdr3_nt: TGTGCCAGCACCCGATCCCCGGGCCTAACCCAAGAGACCCAGTACTTC

v_call: TRBV7-2
clone_size: -
d_call: TRBD1
j_call: TRBJ1-5
cdr3_aa: CASSPTGGSNQPQHF
cdr3_nt: TGTGCCAGCAGCCCGACAGGGGGTAGCAATCAGCCCCAGCATTTT

v_call: TRBV19
clone_size: -
d_call: TRBD1
j_call: TRBJ1-1
cdr3_aa: CASRDRVDNTEAFF
cdr3_nt: TGTGCCAGCCGGGACAGGGTGGATAACACTGAAGCTTTCTTT

v_call: TRBV7-9
clone_size: -
d_call: -
j_call: TRBJ2-7
cdr3_aa: CASSSDWDRYEQYF
cdr3_nt: TGTGCCAGCAGCTCCGACTGGGACCGCTACGAGCAGTACTTC

v_call: TRBV4-1
clone_size: -
d_call: -
j_call: TRBJ1-3
cdr3_aa: CASSQDRTVPDLPSGNTIYF
cdr3_nt: TGCGCCAGCAGCCAAGATCGTACGGTTCCCGATCTGCCCTCTGGAAACACCATATATTTT

v_call: TRBV9
clone_size: -
d_call: TRBD2
j_call: TRBJ2-1
cdr3_aa: CASGPERFSGIDGNEQFF
cdr3_nt: TGTGCCAGCGGCCCTGAGAGATTTAGCGGGATTGATGGCAATGAGCAGTTCTTC

v_call: TRBV9
clone_size: -
d_call: TRBD2
j_call: TRBJ2-7
cdr3_aa: CASSATSGSYEQYF
cdr3_nt: TGTGCCAGCAGCGCGACTAGCGGGAGCTACGAGCAGTACTTC

v_call: TRBV21-1
clone_size: -
d_call: -
j_call: TRBJ1-4
cdr3_aa: CASSKGQAPDEKLFF
cdr3_nt: TGTGCCAGCAGCAAAGGACAGGCGCCCGATGAAAAACTGTTTTTT

v_call: TRBV15
clone_size: -
d_call: -
j_call: TRBJ2-7
cdr3_aa: CATSKDRTLSYEQYF
cdr3_nt: TGTGCCACCAGCAAAGACAGGACTCTCTCCTACGAGCAGTACTTC

v_call: TRBV27
clone_size: -
d_call: TRBD2
j_call: TRBJ2-1
cdr3_aa: CASSFGLAGFNNEQFF
cdr3_nt: TGTGCCAGCAGTTTCGGGCTAGCGGGGTTTAACAATGAGCAGTTCTTC

v_call: TRBV28
clone_size: -
d_call: -
j_call: TRBJ2-7
cdr3_aa: CASSSTRSSYEQYF
cdr3_nt: TGTGCCAGCAGTTCCACACGTAGCTCCTACGAGCAGTACTTC

v_call: TRBV5-6
clone_size: -
d_call: TRBD2
j_call: TRBJ2-3
cdr3_aa: CAGTLAGGTDTQYF
cdr3_nt: TGTGCCGGCACTCTAGCGGGAGGCACAGATACGCAGTATTTT